The 31 T cell receptor beta chains given below trace back to one sample, sequenced in a study of OX40 agonist ivuxolimab in advanced cancers. Some clones are missing from TCRdb's copy, which holds only in-frame ones; the method was immunoSEQ multiplex PCR. In the table there are around 95,000 clones, 85% to 95% of which are singletons. Sequencing was performed on CD4+ or CD8+ T cells sorted from blood, taken in a trial of the OX40 agonist ivuxolimab. The source is an adult with an advanced solid tumor such as melanoma, head and neck, liver or kidney cancer.

This chain links TRBV19 with TRBJ1-2; maybe TRBD1 (5 bases). The CDR3 totals 15 residues. V lost 7 bases to trimming and J lost 3 bases, with 18 bases between them. Germline lookup yields CDR1 LNHDA and CDR2 SQIVND (reference sequence). CDR3 in DNA: TGTGCCAGTACCACGGACCGGGGCAGATACTATGGCTACACCTTC. This gives the protein CASTTDRGRYYGYTF.

This chain links TRBV4-3 with TRBJ2-7; weak D call: TRBD1 (6 bases). The CDR3 totals 15 residues. CDR1 is LGHNA and CDR2 is YSLEER in the germline V gene. V lost 2 bases to trimming and J lost 1 base, with 12 bases between them. The CDR3 loop is CASSQQGPRSYEQYF. The CDR3 DNA follows: TGCGCCAGCAGCCAACAGGGGCCCCGATCCTACGAGCAGTACTTC.

J is TRBJ1-5 and V is TRBV28; a possible D gene is TRBD1 (5 bases). The germline V and J ends were trimmed by 7 bases and 4 bases, with 14 bases remaining between them. Germline values: CDR1 MDHEN, CDR2 SYDVKM. The CDR3 spans 14 residues. CDR3 protein: CASNLGGGNQPQHF. The CDR3 DNA reads TGTGCCAGCAATTTGGGGGGGGGAAATCAGCCCCAGCATTTT.

The chain has TRBV6-6 and TRBJ1-5; D is unresolved. This CDR3 comprises 13 residues. Germline assignment: CDR1 MNHNY and CDR2 SVGAGI (reference sequence). V shed 4 bases and J shed 0 bases, with 4 bases lying between them. The CDR3 DNA sequence: TGTGCCAGCAGTTTGGATAGCAATCAGCCCCAGCATTTT. Its protein is CASSLDSNQPQHF.

This chain joins TRBV12-1 and TRBJ2-2; TRBD2, the table's D call, was not compared with the DNA. TRBV12-1 is designated a pseudogene. CDR3 length equals 17 residues. CDR3 in DNA: TGTGCCAGCAATCATCAAAGGCGGGAGGCTAACACCGGGGAGCTGTTTTTT. Its translation: CASNHQRREANTGELFF.

The count of this clone is one. The chain is built from TRBV6-5 and TRBJ1-1, with no clear D. Per germline, CDR1 MNHEY and CDR2 SVGAGI. This CDR3 spans 14 amino acids. Trimming left V 2 bases short and J 3 bases short, with 10 bases between. CDR3 loop: CASSYTLRDTEAFF. Here the CDR3 DNA reads TGTGCCAGCAGTTACACCCTTAGGGACACTGAAGCTTTCTTT.

The V call is TRBV7-3, the J call TRBJ2-3, with D unresolved. CDR1 is SGHTA and CDR2 is FQGTGA in the germline V gene. The ends were cut back, 1 base at V and 4 bases at J, with 6 bases in the middle. The CDR3 extends over 13 amino acids. The CDR3 protein is CASSLKGPDTQYF. For the CDR3, the DNA is TGTGCCAGCAGCTTAAAGGGCCCAGATACGCAGTATTTT. The full variable domain, with the rest looked up from reference TRBV7-3 and TRBJ2-3, is GAGVSQTPSNKVTEKGKYVELRCDPISGHTALYWYRQSLGQGPEFLIYFQGTGAADDSGLPNDRFFAVRPEGSVSTLKIQRTERGDSAVYLCASSLKGPDTQYFGPGTRLTVL.

The chain has TRBV19 and TRBJ1-2; no clear D gene. V was clipped by 2 bases and J by 6 bases, with 10 bases between them. Germline V gives CDR1 LNHDA, CDR2 SQIVND (reference sequence). The CDR3 length is 13 residues. CDR3 sequence reads: CASSIIVGHGYTF. The CDR3 DNA follows: TGTGCCAGTAGTATAATCGTTGGACATGGCTACACCTTC.

The CDR3 reads CASSITGVGYTF. CDR3 DNA: TGTGCCAGTAGTATCACTGGGGTCGGCTACACCTTC. The chain couples TRBV19 to TRBJ1-2; D ambiguous. Trimming shortened V by 3 bases and J by 8 bases, and 10 bases separated the two germline ends. The CDR3 loop spans 12 amino acids. Germline lookup yields CDR1 LNHDA and CDR2 SQIVND (reference sequence).

The V and J genes are TRBV15 and TRBJ1-5, with D uncertain. CDR1 and CDR2 (germline): LNHNV, YYDKDF (reference sequence). The ends were cut back, 0 bases at V and 3 bases at J, with 3 bases in the middle. There are 13 residues in the CDR3. The CDR3 is CATSREINQPQHF. The DNA of the CDR3 is TGTGCCACCAGCAGAGAGATCAATCAGCCCCAGCATTTT.

This clone was counted a single time. The V call is TRBV4-3, the J call TRBJ2-3; no clear D gene. CDR1 and CDR2 (germline): LGHNA, YSLEER. The CDR3 spans 15 residues. Deletions cut 0 bases from V and 0 bases from J, with 7 bases between. The CDR3 here is CASSQERRSTDTQYF. The CDR3 nucleotides read TGCGCCAGCAGCCAAGAGAGAAGGAGCACAGATACGCAGTATTTT.

This chain links TRBV30 with TRBJ1-5; D uncertain. The V gene's germline CDR1 is GTSNPN and CDR2 SVGIG (reference sequence). Trimming pared 1 base from V and 3 bases from J, leaving 7 bases between. CDR3 length: 13 amino acids. CDR3 nucleotide sequence: TGTGCCTGGAGTGGGGGTAACAATCAGCCCCAGCATTTT. Translated, it gives CAWSGGNNQPQHF.

This sequence joins TRBV23-1 and TRBJ1-6; tentatively, D is TRBD1 (5 bases). TRBV23-1 is an ORF; its function is uncertain. Between the trimmed V and J ends, which lost 4 bases and 8 bases, there was a span of 12 bases. This CDR3 contains 14 residues. CDR3 DNA sequence: TGCGCCAGCAGTCTAAGGGGAGTGGATTCACCCCTCCACTTT. Translating it yields CASSLRGVDSPLHF.

This clone has just a few counts. The chain links TRBV7-6 to TRBJ1-5, with D uncertain. Germline lookup yields CDR1 SGHVS and CDR2 FNYEAQ. Trimming took 3 bases from V and 4 from J, leaving 4 bases between them. The CDR3 extends over 12 amino acids. CDR3 amino acids: CASSLMNQPQHF. The DNA for the CDR3 is TGTGCCAGCAGCTTGATGAATCAGCCCCAGCATTTT. Using reference TRBV7-6 and TRBJ1-5 for the parts outside the CDR3, the full variable domain is GAGVSQSPRYKVTKRGQDVALRCDPISGHVSLYWYRQALGQGPEFLTYFNYEAQQDKSGLPNDRFSAERPEGSISTLTIQRTEQRDSAMYRCASSLMNQPQHFGDGTRLSIL.

The chain combines TRBV4-3 with TRBJ1-6; 9 bases are shared with TRBD1. The trim removed 2 bases at V and 6 bases at J, leaving 8 bases unmatched. The CDR3 length is 17 residues. Germline V gene data show CDR1 as LGHNA and CDR2 as YSLEER. As DNA, the CDR3 is TGCGCCAGCAGCCAACTACCGGGACAGGGATTTAATTCACCCCTCCACTTT. Encoded protein: CASSQLPGQGFNSPLHF.

The chain is built from TRBV6-6 and TRBJ1-6; D might be TRBD1 (6 bases). Germline V gene lookup returns CDR1 MNHNY and CDR2 SVGAGI (reference sequence). Trimming left V 6 bases short and J 8 bases short, with 17 bases between. The CDR3 contains 15 residues. The CDR3 loop is CASSLQGPRDSPLHF. In nucleotides, the CDR3 is TGTGCCAGCAGCCTACAGGGACCGCGGGATTCACCCCTCCACTTT.

This clone was recorded only once. This chain joins TRBV30 and TRBJ2-1; 10 bases agree with TRBD1. Germline lookup yields CDR1 GTSNPN and CDR2 SVGIG (reference sequence). J was trimmed by 6 bases and V by 5 bases; bases with no gene match: 4. CDR3 size: 13 residues. CDR3 bases: TGTGCCTGGGACAGGGGGCGCGTCAATGAGCAGTTCTTC. Protein product: CAWDRGRVNEQFF.

This rearrangement joins TRBV11-3 to TRBJ2-6; D is undetermined. Germline V gives CDR1 SGHNT, CDR2 YENEEA. CDR3 length equals 14 residues. V was shortened by 1 base and J by 1 base, with 2 bases between the two germline ends. The CDR3, as DNA: TGTGCCAGCAGCTTAGTTTCTGGGGCCAACGTCCTGACTTTC. Protein: CASSLVSGANVLTF.

The chain recombines TRBV6-1 with TRBJ1-5, with D perhaps matching TRBD1 (5 bases). Germline-derived CDR1 and CDR2 are MNHNS and SASEGT. CDR3 size: 16 residues. Trimming stripped 2 bases from V and 3 bases from J, with 14 bases between. In DNA, the CDR3 is TGTGCCAGCAGTGAATTCTGGGGGAAGAACAATCAGCCCCAGCATTTT. Translated, it gives CASSEFWGKNNQPQHF.

V usage is TRBV30 and J usage is TRBJ2-3; 8 nucleotides align to TRBD1. Germline values: CDR1 GTSNPN, CDR2 SVGIG (reference sequence). CDR3 length equals 13 residues. The V gene end was trimmed by 5 bases and the J gene end by 4 bases; junction bases not matched to a gene: 5. The CDR3 spells CAWGQGRSDTQYF. The CDR3 bases are TGTGCCTGGGGACAGGGAAGGTCAGATACGCAGTATTTT.

This chain joins TRBV6-5 and TRBJ1-5, with 7 bases lining up with TRBD1. The J segment lost 7 bases and the V segment lost 3 bases, leaving 3 bases of the junction unmatched. The CDR3 runs to 13 residues. Germline-derived CDR1 and CDR2 are MNHEY and SVGAGI. The DNA of the CDR3 is TGTGCCAGCAGTTATAACAGGGGACAGCCCCAGCATTTT. This gives the protein CASSYNRGQPQHF.

This chain joins TRBV7-2 and TRBJ2-7; TRBD2 agrees at 10 bases. The germline gives CDR1 SGHTA, CDR2 FQGNSA. V trimming: 4 bases; J trimming: 6 bases; junction bases outside the gene matches: 9. The CDR3 runs to 15 residues. CDR3 in DNA: TGTGCCAGCAGCTCTGCTAGCGGGGGACTTGGCGAGCAGTACTTC. This encodes CASSSASGGLGEQYF.

The CDR3 here is CASSQGQEIYGYTF. The CDR3 DNA is TGTGCCAGCAGCCAAGGACAGGAGATCTATGGCTACACCTTC. The chain uses TRBV11-3 and TRBJ1-2; 7 bases are shared with TRBD1. V was pared by 5 bases and J by 4 bases, with 7 bases of the junction left unmatched. CDR1 and CDR2 from the germline V gene are SGHNT and YENEEA. The CDR3 covers 14 residues.

V and J are TRBV28 and TRBJ1-2; D call uncertain. The CDR3 sequence is 14 residues long. Trimming stripped 5 bases from V and 10 bases from J, with 20 bases between. Germline CDR1 MDHEN, CDR2 SYDVKM. CDR3 region: CASSPYGLQTAYTF. The DNA of the CDR3 is TGTGCCAGCAGTCCTTACGGCCTTCAAACCGCCTACACCTTC.

V usage is TRBV2 and J usage is TRBJ2-7; 7 positions match TRBD2. V trimming: 0 bases; J trimming: 3 bases; junction bases outside the gene matches: 2. The germline V gene has CDR1 SNHLY and CDR2 FYNNEI. CDR3 length: 14 amino acids. This chain's CDR3 is CASSEARGNYEQYF. DNA for the CDR3: TGTGCCAGCAGTGAAGCGCGGGGGAACTACGAGCAGTACTTC.

This clone was recorded once. The chain recombines TRBV14 with TRBJ1-5; D unclear. Germline lookup yields CDR1 SGHDN and CDR2 FVKESK. The length of the CDR3 is 12 residues. V gave up 4 bases and J gave up 6 bases, with 7 bases separating them. The DNA for the CDR3 is TGTGCCAGCAGCCGAGCGGGTCAGCCCCAGCATTTT. Translated: CASSRAGQPQHF.

The CDR3, as DNA: TGTGCCAGCAGCTTGGAGGGCTTCGGGTTCTATGGCTACACCTTC. Amino acids: CASSLEGFGFYGYTF. The chain links TRBV5-5 to TRBJ1-2, with D uncertain. Germline V gene lookup returns CDR1 SGHKS and CDR2 YYEKEE (reference sequence). Trimming pared 0 bases from V and 4 bases from J, leaving 13 bases between. This CDR3 comprises 15 residues. The complete variable domain, with remaining parts taken from reference TRBV5-5 and TRBJ1-2, reads DAGVTQSPTHLIKTRGQQVTLRCSPISGHKSVSWYQQVLGQGPQFIFQYYEKEERGRGNFPDRFSARQFPNYSSELNVNALLLGDSALYLCASSLEGFGFYGYTFGSGTRLTVV.

The V call is TRBV28, the J call TRBJ2-3, with 8 positions matching TRBD1. This CDR3 has 14 residues. Germline CDR1 and CDR2: MDHEN and SYDVKM. Losses at the gene ends were 3 bases for V and 1 base for J; bases not matched to a gene: 0. The CDR3 nucleotides are TGTGCCAGCAGTTTGGGACAGGGCACAGATACGCAGTATTTT. It translates to CASSLGQGTDTQYF.

This clone was detected once. J is TRBJ1-5 and V is TRBV28; no definite D call. Germline-derived CDR1 and CDR2 are MDHEN and SYDVKM. Trimming shortened V by 5 bases and J by 5 bases, and 7 bases separated the two germline ends. This CDR3 has 12 amino acids. The CDR3 nucleotides are TGTGCCAGCAGTATTTCCTATCAGCCCCAGCATTTT. Protein sequence: CASSISYQPQHF. Using reference TRBV28 and TRBJ1-5 for the parts outside the CDR3, the full variable domain is DVKVTQSSRYLVKRTGEKVFLECVQDMDHENMFWYRQDPGLGLRLIYFSYDVKMKEKGDIPEGYSVSREKKERFSLILESASTNQTSMYLCASSISYQPQHFGDGTRLSIL.

The V gene is TRBV6-1, the J gene TRBJ2-4, with no clear D. CDR3 size: 15 residues. CDR1 is MNHNS and CDR2 is SASEGT in the germline V gene. Trimming cost V 8 bases and J 2 bases, with 16 bases left between them. CDR3 in DNA: TGTGCCAGCGCATTTGGGTTGACAACCAAAAACATTCAGTACTTC. This translates into CASAFGLTTKNIQYF.

The chain employs TRBV21-1 and TRBJ1-5; TRBD1, the D gene given by the table, was not confirmed from the DNA. TRBV21-1 is a listed pseudogene. This CDR3 region has 15 residues. CDR3 loop: CASSSRTGDNQPQHF. The CDR3 nucleotides are TGTGCCAGCAGCTCGCGGACAGGGGACAATCAGCCCCAGCATTTT.